This TCR delta chain emerged from a study of DNA immune sequencing with unique molecular identifiers (dated by TCRdb to the early 2020s). In terms of the full investigation: Using immunomagnetic cell separation, gammadelta T cells were enriched from buffy coats, and the genomic DNA of these cells was sequenced. Fluorescence-activated cell sorting was used to enrich gammadelta T cells from PBMC of some 10 healthy individuals. For the enriched versus non-enriched comparison, around 0.09 ug enriched gammadelta T-cell DNA and about 1.1 ug non-enriched PBMC DNA were sequenced. The study developed and validated an ultrasensitive DNA-based TRD repertoire sequencing method using PCR-introduced unique molecular identifiers. The method was validated on synthetic reference molecules and on blood samples from healthy individuals. All donors were healthy people, and roughly nine of the donors were profiled using sorted gammadelta T cells from peripheral blood. General findings and caveats noted by the study authors: Among clonotypes from healthy donors, the most common TRD rearrangement was TRDV2 paired with TRDJ1. The primer-based approach cannot detect novel TRD sequences that are not targeted by the primers. Healthy donors differed in TRD repertoire diversity, and several donors were highly oligoclonal, meaning the top 5 clonotypes made up more than half of productive molecules.

The CDR3 contains 17 residues, cysteine and phenylalanine counted. Left in the record is the CDR3 DNA by itself, 51 bases read in frame from the first base. Germline trimming amounts to 4 bases on V and 2 bases on J, with 12 as the count of junction bases outside the gene matches. As encoded in the germline V gene, CDR1 is GEAIGNYY while CDR2 is EKD. Libraries were built with multiplex PCR. Genomic DNA was amplified with a 32-plex assay using primers for all 8 TRDV and 4 TRDJ genes covering the CDR3. A 12-nucleotide UMI was added during about 3 barcoding PCR cycles, followed by a second PCR with Illumina adapter primers. AMPure XP beads were used to purify the libraries, whose quality was checked on a Fragment Analyzer using the HS NGS Fragment kit. The sequencing was run with an Illumina MiniSeq mid-output kit, including around 20% PhiX, and 150 cycles of paired-end reads. The paper's data handling went like this. MIGEC version 1.2.9 was used to process the reads, grouping the reads by UMI and building error-corrected consensus sequences. Post-processing used modified VDJtools version 1.2.1 scripts and the tcR R package. Via CATT, TCRdb reprocessed the public reads, and rows with identical DNA were then joined. TCRdb, rather than the study authors, made the V and J calls. The sample table lists 4,800 or so delta-chain clones, about a tenth of them with a count of one. The ten largest account for roughly 57% of the sample.

This clone has just a few counts. Its binding antigen is unknown. TCRdb's entry gives the protein of a much larger clone, which mismatches this DNA's translation at residue 10, likely from a read error; the protein reported here is translated from the DNA. The sample was gamma-delta T cells enriched from blood buffy coat, or unenriched PBMCs (not recorded which). The sequence derives from a human donor in good health. Recombination linked TRDV2 to TRDJ1, and 10 junction bases match TRDD3. The CDR3 is CACDEVLGDSSTDKLIF. The DNA is as follows: TGTGCCTGTGATGAAGTACTGGGGGATTCGTCTACCGATAAACTCATCTTT.